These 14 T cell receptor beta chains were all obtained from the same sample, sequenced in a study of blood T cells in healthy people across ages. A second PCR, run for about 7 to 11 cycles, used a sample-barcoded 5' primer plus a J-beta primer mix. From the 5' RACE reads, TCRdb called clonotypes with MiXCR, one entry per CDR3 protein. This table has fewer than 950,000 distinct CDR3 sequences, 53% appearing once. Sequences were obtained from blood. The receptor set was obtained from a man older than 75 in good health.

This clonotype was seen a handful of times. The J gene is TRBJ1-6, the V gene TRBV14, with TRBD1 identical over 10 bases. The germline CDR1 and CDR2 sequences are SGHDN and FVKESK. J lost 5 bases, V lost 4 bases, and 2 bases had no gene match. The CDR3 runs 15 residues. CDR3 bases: TGTGCCAGCAGCCCGACAGGGGGCAATAATTCACCCCTCCACTTT. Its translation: CASSPTGGNNSPLHF.

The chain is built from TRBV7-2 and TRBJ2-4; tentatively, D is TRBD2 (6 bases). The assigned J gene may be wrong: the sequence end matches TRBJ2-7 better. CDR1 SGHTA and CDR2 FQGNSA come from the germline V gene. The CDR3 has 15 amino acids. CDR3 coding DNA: TGTGCCAGCAGCTTAACCCGGGACTCCGTTCACGAGCAGTACTTC. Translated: CASSLTRDSVHEQYF.

The CDR3, as DNA: TGCAGTGCTAGAGATCCAGAGACGAGGGACTATGGCTACACCTTC. Encoded protein: CSARDPETRDYGYTF. This chain links TRBV20-1 with TRBJ1-2; the D is unclear. Germline lookup yields CDR1 DFQATT and CDR2 SNEGSKA (reference sequence). The germline V and J ends were trimmed by 0 bases and 3 bases, with 14 bases remaining between them. CDR3 length equals 15 residues.

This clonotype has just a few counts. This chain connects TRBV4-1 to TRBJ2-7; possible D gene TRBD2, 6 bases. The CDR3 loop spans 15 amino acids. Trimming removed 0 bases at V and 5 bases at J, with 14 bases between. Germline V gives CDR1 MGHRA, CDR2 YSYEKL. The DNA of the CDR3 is TGCGCCAGCAGCCAAGAGGGACTGAGTAATCACGAGCAGTACTTC. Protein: CASSQEGLSNHEQYF.

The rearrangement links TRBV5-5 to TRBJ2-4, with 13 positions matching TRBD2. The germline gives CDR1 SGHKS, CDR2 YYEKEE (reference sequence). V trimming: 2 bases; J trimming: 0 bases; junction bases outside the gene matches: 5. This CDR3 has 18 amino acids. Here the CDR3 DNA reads TGTGCCAGCAGCTTCGGGACTAGCGGGGTCCTAGCCAAAAACATTCAGTACTTC. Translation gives CASSFGTSGVLAKNIQYF. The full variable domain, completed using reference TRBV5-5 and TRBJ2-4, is DAGVTQSPTHLIKTRGQQVTLRCSPISGHKSVSWYQQVLGQGPQFIFQYYEKEERGRGNFPDRFSARQFPNYSSELNVNALLLGDSALYLCASSFGTSGVLAKNIQYFGAGTRLSVL.

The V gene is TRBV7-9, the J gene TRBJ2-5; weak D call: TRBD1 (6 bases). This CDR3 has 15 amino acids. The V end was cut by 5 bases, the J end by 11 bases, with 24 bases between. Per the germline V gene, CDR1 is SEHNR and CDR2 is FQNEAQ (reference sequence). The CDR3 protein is CASSPRTARVGEQYF. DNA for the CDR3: TGTGCCAGCAGCCCCCGGACAGCCCGAGTAGGGGAGCAGTACTTC.

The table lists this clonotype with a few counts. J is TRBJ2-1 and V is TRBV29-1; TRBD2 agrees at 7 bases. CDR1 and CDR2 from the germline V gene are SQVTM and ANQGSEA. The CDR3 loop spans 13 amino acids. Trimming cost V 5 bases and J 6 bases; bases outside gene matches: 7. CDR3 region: CSVIREVGNEQFF. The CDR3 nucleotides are TGCAGCGTTATTCGGGAGGTGGGCAATGAGCAGTTCTTC.

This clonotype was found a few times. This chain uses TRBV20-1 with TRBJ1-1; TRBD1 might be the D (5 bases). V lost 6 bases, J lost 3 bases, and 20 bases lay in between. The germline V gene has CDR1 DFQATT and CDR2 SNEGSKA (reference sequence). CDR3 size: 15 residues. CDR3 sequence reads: CSAPQGASWDTEAFF. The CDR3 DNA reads TGCAGTGCCCCCCAAGGGGCGAGTTGGGACACTGAAGCTTTCTTT.

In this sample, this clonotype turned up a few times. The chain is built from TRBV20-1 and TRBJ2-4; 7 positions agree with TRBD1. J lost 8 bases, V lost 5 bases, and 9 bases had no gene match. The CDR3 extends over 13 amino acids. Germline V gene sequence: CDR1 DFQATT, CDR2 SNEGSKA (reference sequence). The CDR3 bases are TGCAGTGCTTGGGACAGTCGGTTTTACATTCAGTACTTC. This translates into CSAWDSRFYIQYF.

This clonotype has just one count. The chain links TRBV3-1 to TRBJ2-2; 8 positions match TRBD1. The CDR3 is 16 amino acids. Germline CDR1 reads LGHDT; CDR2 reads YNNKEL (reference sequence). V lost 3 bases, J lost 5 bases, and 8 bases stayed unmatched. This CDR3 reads CASSQDRERATGELFF. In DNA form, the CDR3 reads TGTGCCAGCAGCCAGGACAGGGAACGGGCGACCGGGGAGCTGTTTTTT.

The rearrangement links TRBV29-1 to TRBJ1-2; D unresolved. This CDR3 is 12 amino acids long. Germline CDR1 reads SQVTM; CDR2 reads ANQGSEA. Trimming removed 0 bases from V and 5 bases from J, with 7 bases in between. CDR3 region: CSVEDGPYGYTF. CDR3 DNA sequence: TGCAGCGTTGAAGATGGGCCGTATGGCTACACCTTC.

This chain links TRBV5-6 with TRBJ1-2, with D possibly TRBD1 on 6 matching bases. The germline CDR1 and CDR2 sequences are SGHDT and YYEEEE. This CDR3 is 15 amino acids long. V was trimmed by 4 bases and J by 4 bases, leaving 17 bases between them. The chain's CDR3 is CASSKTGTYSYGYTF. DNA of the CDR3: TGTGCCAGCAGCAAGACAGGAACCTATAGCTATGGCTACACCTTC. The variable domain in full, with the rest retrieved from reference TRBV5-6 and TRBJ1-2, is DAGVTQSPTHLIKTRGQQVTLRCSPKSGHDTVSWYQQALGQGPQFIFQYYEEEERQRGNFPDRFSGHQFPNYSSELNVNALLLGDSALYLCASSKTGTYSYGYTFGSGTRLTVV.

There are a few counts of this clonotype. DNA for the CDR3: TGTGCCAGCAGTTTATGGGCAGAATCCTACGAGCAGTACTTC. It translates to CASSLWAESYEQYF. The chain uses TRBV28 and TRBJ2-7; D uncertain. The CDR3 contains 14 residues. Germline CDR1 reads MDHEN; CDR2 reads SYDVKM. The V end was cut by 0 bases, the J end by 1 base, with 7 bases between.

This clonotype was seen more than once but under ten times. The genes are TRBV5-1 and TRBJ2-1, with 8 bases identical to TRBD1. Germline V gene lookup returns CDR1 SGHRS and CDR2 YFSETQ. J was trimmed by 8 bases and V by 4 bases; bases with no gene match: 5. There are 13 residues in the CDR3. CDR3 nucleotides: TGCGCCAGCAGCATTCAGGGGGCGGATGAGCAGTTCTTC. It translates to CASSIQGADEQFF.